This T cell receptor beta chain originates from a study of blood T cells in healthy people across ages. Study-level findings and limits: In older individuals, TCR beta diversity per million T cells was lower, falling roughly linearly with age.

This clonotype has a handful of counts. Its target is not known. A second PCR of 7 to 11 cycles used a sample-barcoded 5' primer and a J-beta primer mix. A 12-random-nucleotide template-switch adaptor tagged each cDNA molecule. Via MiXCR, TCRdb re-called the 5' RACE reads, giving one row per CDR3 protein. Among about 1.6 million distinct CDR3 sequences listed, about 35% were seen once. The sequence was collected from a woman under 40 in good health. Sequencing was carried out using blood.

The CDR3 reads CSARPTSGTSKTYEQYF. The CDR3 DNA is TGCAGTGCTAGGCCCACCAGCGGGACTAGCAAAACCTACGAGCAGTACTTC. This chain uses TRBV20-1 with TRBJ2-7, with TRBD2 matching 9 bases. The length of the CDR3 is 17 residues. The V gene's germline CDR1 is DFQATT and CDR2 SNEGSKA (reference sequence). The trim removed 3 bases at V and 2 bases at J, leaving 14 bases unmatched.